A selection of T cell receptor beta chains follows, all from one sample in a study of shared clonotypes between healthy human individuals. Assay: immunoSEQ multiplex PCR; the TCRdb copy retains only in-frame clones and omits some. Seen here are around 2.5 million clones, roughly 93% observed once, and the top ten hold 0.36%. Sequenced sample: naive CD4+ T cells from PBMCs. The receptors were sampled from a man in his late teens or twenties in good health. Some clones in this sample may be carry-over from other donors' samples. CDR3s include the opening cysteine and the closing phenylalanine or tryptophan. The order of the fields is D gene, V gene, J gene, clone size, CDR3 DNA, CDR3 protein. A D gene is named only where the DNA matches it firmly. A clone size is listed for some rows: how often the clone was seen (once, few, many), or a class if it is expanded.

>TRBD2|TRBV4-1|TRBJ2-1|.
TGCGCCAGCAGCCAAGGGCCAGCGGGAGGGATTGATGAGCAGTTCTTC
CASSQGPAGGIDEQFF
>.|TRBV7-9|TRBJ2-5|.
TGTGCCAGCAGCTTATTTACCGAGAAAGAGACCCAGTACTTC
CASSLFTEKETQYF
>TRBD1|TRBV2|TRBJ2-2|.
TGTGCCAGCAGCGTTCTGCCCTCGGGACAGGGGAACACCGGGGAGCTGTTTTTT
CASSVLPSGQGNTGELFF
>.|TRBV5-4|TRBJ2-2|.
TGTGCCAGCAGCCCATCATTGGGGGACACCGGGGAGCTGTTTTTT
CASSPSLGDTGELFF
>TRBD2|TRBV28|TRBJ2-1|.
TGTGCCAGCAGCAAGATCACTAGCGGGATAGCCAATGAGCAGTTCTTC
CASSKITSGIANEQFF
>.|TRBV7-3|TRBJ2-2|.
TGTGCCAGCAGCCCGCGGATCCAGAACACCGGGGAGCTGTTTTTT
CASSPRIQNTGELFF
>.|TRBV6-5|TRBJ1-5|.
TGTGCCAGCAGTCAGGGCGGTCAGCCCCAGCATTTT
CASSQGGQPQHF
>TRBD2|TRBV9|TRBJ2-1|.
TGTGCCAGCAGCGCCGGGACTAGCGGGAAGTACAATGAGCAGTTCTTC
CASSAGTSGKYNEQFF
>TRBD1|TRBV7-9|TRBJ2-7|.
TGTGCCAGCAGCTCCCCCGGGACAGGGATTTCCTACGAGCAGTACTTC
CASSSPGTGISYEQYF
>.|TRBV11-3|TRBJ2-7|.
TGTGCCAGCAGCTTGGAGGGGGACTACGAGCAGTACTTC
CASSLEGDYEQYF
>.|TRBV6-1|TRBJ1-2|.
TGTGCCAGCAGACGCACAGTCTACTATGGCTACACCTTC
CASRRTVYYGYTF
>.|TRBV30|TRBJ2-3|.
TGTGCCTGGAGTACATCAAATACGCAGTATTTT
CAWSTSNTQYF
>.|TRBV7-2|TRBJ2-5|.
TGTGCCAGCAGCAGGTTTCAAGAGACCCAGTACTTC
CASSRFQETQYF
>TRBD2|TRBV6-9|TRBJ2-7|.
TGTGCCAGCAGTTATACTTTCCGGCTAGCGGCCTACGAGCAGTACTTC
CASSYTFRLAAYEQYF
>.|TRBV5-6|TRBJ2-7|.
TGTGCCAGCAGCACCCAGGACGGGGAGTACTTC
CASSTQDGEYF
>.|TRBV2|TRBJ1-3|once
TGTGCCAGCAGCAGGGATTCTGGAAACACCATATATTTT
CASSRDSGNTIYF
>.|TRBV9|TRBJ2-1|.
TGTGCCAGCAGCGTAGTTGGGAGAACCAATTACAATGAGCAGTTCTTC
CASSVVGRTNYNEQFF
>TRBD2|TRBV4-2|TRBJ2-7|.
TGTGCCAGCAGCCAAGATACTCCGGGACTACACTCCTACGAGCAGTACTTC
CASSQDTPGLHSYEQYF
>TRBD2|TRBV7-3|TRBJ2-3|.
TGTGCCAGCAGCTCCGGACTAGCGGGAAGTGCAGATACGCAGTATTTT
CASSSGLAGSADTQYF
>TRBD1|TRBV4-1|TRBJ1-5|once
TGCGCCAGCAGCCAGGGGACAGGGGGCTATCAGCCCCAGCATTTT
CASSQGTGGYQPQHF
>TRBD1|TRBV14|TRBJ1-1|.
TGTGCCAGCAGCCCCCGGACAGGGCTGGGGAACACTGAAGCTTTCTTT
CASSPRTGLGNTEAFF
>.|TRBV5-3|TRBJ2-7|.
TGTGCCAGAAGTACGGACAGCCCGGGGATAAGCTACGAGCAGTACTTC
CARSTDSPGISYEQYF
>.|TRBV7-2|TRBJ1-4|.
TGTGCCAGCAGCCCCGCATTTGGAGGGGGTGATGAAAAACTGTTTTTT
CASSPAFGGGDEKLFF
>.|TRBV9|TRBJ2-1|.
TGTGCCAGCAGCGTAGATCCAGGCAATTCCTACAATGAGCAGTTCTTC
CASSVDPGNSYNEQFF
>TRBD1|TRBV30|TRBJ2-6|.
TGTGCCTGGAGTTCCGGGACAGGGCCCTCTCCGGGGGCCAACGTCCTGACTTTC
CAWSSGTGPSPGANVLTF
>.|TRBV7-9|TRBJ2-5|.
TGTGCCAGCGGACCGGACAGCCGCTCCGCTAAGTACTTC
CASGPDSRSAKYF
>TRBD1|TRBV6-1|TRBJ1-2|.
TGTGCCAGCAGTGAGACAGGGCTCTATGGCTACACCTTC
CASSETGLYGYTF
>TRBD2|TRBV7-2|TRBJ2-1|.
TGTGCCAGCAGCCTCGGACTAGCGGGAGTTAATGAGCAGTTCTTC
CASSLGLAGVNEQFF
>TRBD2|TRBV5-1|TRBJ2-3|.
TGCGCCAGCACCGGGACTAGCGGAGATACGCAGTATTTT
CASTGTSGDTQYF
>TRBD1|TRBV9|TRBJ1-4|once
TGTGCCAGCAGCGTAGAGGGGGCAGCTAATGAAAAACTGTTTTTT
CASSVEGAANEKLFF
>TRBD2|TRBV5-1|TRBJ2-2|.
TGCGCCAGCAGCTTGGTGGGGACTAGGGACACCGGGGAGCTGTTTTTT
CASSLVGTRDTGELFF
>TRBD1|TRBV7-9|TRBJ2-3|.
TGTGCCAGCAGCCCCCTCTCCCTGGACAGGGGCACAGATACGCAGTATTTT
CASSPLSLDRGTDTQYF
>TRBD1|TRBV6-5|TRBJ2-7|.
TGTGCCAGCAGTTACTCCCGGACAGGACCAACCTACGAGCAGTACTTC
CASSYSRTGPTYEQYF
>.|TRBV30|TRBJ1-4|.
TGTGCCTGGAGGGAGACCCCAACTAATGAAAAACTGTTTTTT
CAWRETPTNEKLFF
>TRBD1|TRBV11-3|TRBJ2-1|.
TGTGCCAGCAGCGAGGACAGGGGGCGAAGTGAGCAGTTCTTC
CASSEDRGRSEQFF
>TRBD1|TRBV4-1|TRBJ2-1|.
TGCGCCAGCAGCCAAGAGGGGACAGGGGGCTACAATGAGCAGTTCTTC
CASSQEGTGGYNEQFF